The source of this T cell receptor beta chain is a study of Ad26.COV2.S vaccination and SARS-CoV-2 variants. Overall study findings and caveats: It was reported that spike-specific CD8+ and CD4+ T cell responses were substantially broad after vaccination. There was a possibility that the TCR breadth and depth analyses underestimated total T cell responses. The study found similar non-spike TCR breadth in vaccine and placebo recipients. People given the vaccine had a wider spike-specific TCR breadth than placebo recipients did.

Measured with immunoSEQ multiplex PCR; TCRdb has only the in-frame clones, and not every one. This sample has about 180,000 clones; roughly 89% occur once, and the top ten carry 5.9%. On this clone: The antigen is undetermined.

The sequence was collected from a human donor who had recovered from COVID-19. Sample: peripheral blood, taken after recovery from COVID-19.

The CDR3 DNA follows: TGTGCCAGTGCCAGCGGGACCAGCTACAATGAGCAGTTCTTC. It translates to CASASGTSYNEQFF. This chain joins TRBV27 and TRBJ2-1; TRBD2 aligns across 7 bases. This CDR3 is built from 14 residues. CDR1 is MNHEY and CDR2 is SMNVEV in the germline V gene (reference sequence). Unmatched junction bases numbered 8, after V lost 9 bases and J lost 3 bases.